This T cell receptor (beta chain) comes out of a study of blood T cell repertoires in COVID-19. The study recruited people aged about 18 to 90 years across under 25 US areas. Researchers sorted participants into cohorts using their self-reported clinical history. The CDR3 is 13 amino acids. Per the germline V gene, CDR1 is MDHEN and CDR2 is SYDVKM. J gave up 0 bases and V 4 bases, and 0 bases lay outside the gene matches. Clones were sequenced by immunoSEQ multiplex PCR, and TCRdb holds only the in-frame ones, with some missing. The table has 310,000 or so clones, about 89% seen once. The sequenced material came from PBMCs or T cells enriched from blood (not recorded which). This receptor was taken from a woman between 35 and 50 years old who had recovered from COVID-19. The chain couples TRBV28 to TRBJ2-7, with 7 bases aligning to TRBD1. CDR3 sequence (DNA): TGTGCCAGCAGTTACAGGGGCTCCTACGAGCAGTACTTC. It translates to CASSYRGSYEQYF.